This T cell receptor (beta chain) was sequenced in a study of blood T cell repertoires in COVID-19 (dated by TCRdb to 2020 to 2022). Background for the entire study: Collaborator samples came from the United States, Italy and Spain and covered acute and convalescent phases of COVID-19. The prospective study material was composed of cDNA or gDNA derived from T cells, B-cell-depleted T cells, or PBMCs. Where available, HLA class I and class II types were taken from metadata supplied by the sample provider and were not determined by assay-based typing. The repertoires were released in a freely available public database meant as a resource for research on the immune response to SARS-CoV-2. Samples came from the ongoing ImmuneRACE study (first 160 participants) plus 1,254 subjects from 6 global collaborators. The dataset comprised deeply sampled blood TCRbeta repertoires from subjects exposed to, actively infected with, or recovered from COVID-19. A de-identified subject ID, COVID-19 status, age in years and sex were almost always included in the sample metadata. Overall results and qualifications from the work: The quantity of clinical and demographic metadata differed by source and by participant and was supplied without curation.

In the prospective study, participants were roughly 18 to 89 years old, resided in approximately 22 geographic areas of the United States, and were enrolled through a virtual design. In the prospective study, participants were assigned to cohorts based on the clinical history participants reported in a screening survey and a study questionnaire. A participant counted as exposed if, within 2 weeks of entering the study, that participant had been in contact with someone who had a PCR-confirmed or clinician-diagnosed COVID-19 case. In the prospective study, mobile phlebotomists collected whole blood, serum and a nasopharyngeal or oropharyngeal swab from each participant. Over a roughly 2-month period, participants in the prospective study had the option of providing additional blood draws and questionnaires. Blood samples from the prospective study were shipped frozen or at room temperature prior to DNA extraction.

The junction shows trimming of 7 bases on V and 10 bases on J, and the gene matches do not reach 7 bases of it. There are 13 amino acids in the CDR3, from cysteine to phenylalanine inclusive. Solely the CDR3 DNA is kept, with 39 bases framed from the first base. Comments on this clone: Its antigen is not yet known. No much larger clone is present one base from it, and per-base qualities are unavailable.

The immunoSEQ Assay, a bias-controlled multiplex PCR, was used to amplify TCRbeta CDR3 regions from genomic DNA. The study's processing was this. The number of nucleated cells in each sample was estimated by amplification of reference gene primers within the assay. Sequence reads were collapsed and filtered to measure the absolute abundance of every unique TCRbeta CDR3 rearrangement. For each sample, productive Simpson clonality was calculated as the square root of Simpson's diversity index across productive rearrangements. TCRdb mirrors the immuneACCESS table, restricted to in-frame sequences. Some clones are absent from its copies; in checked studies, under half trace to an unresolved V gene, and the reason for the others is unknown. Clone size and the V and J calls come from that table; the DNA yielded D and trimming. This sample holds 140,000 to 150,000 clones; 84% were observed only once. The top ten constitute roughly 5.7% of the sample.

The sample consisted of PBMCs or T cells enriched from blood (not recorded which). This receptor was obtained from a woman aged 45 to 65 who had been exposed to COVID-19. Rearrangement joined TRBV12-3 or TRBV12-4 to TRBJ1-6, with TRBD1 identical over 7 junction bases. Here the CDR3 is given as CASTRQGSSPLHF. The nucleotide sequence is TGTGCCAGCACCCGACAGGGTAGCTCACCCCTCCACTTT.